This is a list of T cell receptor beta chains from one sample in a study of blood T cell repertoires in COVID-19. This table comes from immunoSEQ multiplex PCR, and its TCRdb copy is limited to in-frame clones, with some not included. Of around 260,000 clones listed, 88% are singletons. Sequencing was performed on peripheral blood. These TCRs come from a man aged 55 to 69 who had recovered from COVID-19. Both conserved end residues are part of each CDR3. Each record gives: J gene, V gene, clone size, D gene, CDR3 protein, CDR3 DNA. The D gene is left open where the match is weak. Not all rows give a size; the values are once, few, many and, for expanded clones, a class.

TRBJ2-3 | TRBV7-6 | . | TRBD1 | CASSLATGGLTDTQYF | TGTGCCAGCAGCTTAGCGACAGGGGGCTTAACAGATACGCAGTATTTT
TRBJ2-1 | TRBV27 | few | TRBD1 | CASSLYSRDRGPDHEQFF | TGTGCCAGCAGTTTATATTCCCGGGACAGGGGGCCGGATCATGAGCAGTTCTTC
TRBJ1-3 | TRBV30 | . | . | CAWRTVGTGNTIYF | TGTGCCTGGAGGACAGTAGGAACTGGAAACACCATATATTTT
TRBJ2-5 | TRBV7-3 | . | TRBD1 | CASSPDRGGRETQYF | TGTGCCAGCAGCCCGGACAGGGGAGGGAGAGAGACCCAGTACTTC
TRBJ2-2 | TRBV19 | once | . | CASSLTGADGELFF | TGTGCCAGTAGTCTCACAGGAGCAGACGGGGAGCTGTTTTTT
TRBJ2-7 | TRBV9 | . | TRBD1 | CASSGSDRGLRYEQYF | TGTGCCAGCAGCGGATCGGACAGGGGGCTTAGGTACGAGCAGTACTTC
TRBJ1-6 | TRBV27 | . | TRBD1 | CASSTGVPNSPLHF | TGTGCCAGCAGTACAGGGGTCCCTAATTCACCCCTCCACTTT
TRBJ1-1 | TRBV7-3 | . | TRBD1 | CASSRTGNTEAFF | TGTGCCAGCAGTAGGACAGGGAACACTGAAGCTTTCTTT
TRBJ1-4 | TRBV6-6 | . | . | CASSPPGGGWGQGKLFF | TGTGCCAGCAGTCCCCCAGGCGGGGGCTGGGGGCAAGGAAAACTGTTTTTT
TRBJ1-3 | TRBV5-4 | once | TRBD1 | CASSLGGTGRGNTIYF | TGTGCCAGCAGCCTGGGGGGGACAGGACGCGGAAACACCATATATTTT
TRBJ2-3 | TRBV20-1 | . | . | CSAGDNTDTQYF | TGCAGTGCTGGTGACAACACAGATACGCAGTATTTT
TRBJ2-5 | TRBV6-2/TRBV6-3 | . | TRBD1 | CASSPDRAQETQYF | TGTGCCAGCAGCCCCGACAGGGCGCAAGAGACCCAGTACTTC
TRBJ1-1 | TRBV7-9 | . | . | CASSLGQGFTEAFF | TGTGCCAGCAGCTTAGGGCAGGGCTTCACTGAAGCTTTCTTT
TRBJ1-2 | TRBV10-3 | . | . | CAISLEGHYGYTF | TGTGCCATCAGTTTAGAGGGTCACTATGGCTACACCTTC
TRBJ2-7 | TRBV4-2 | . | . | CASSKGTDRPYEQYF | TGTGCCAGCAGCAAAGGCACCGACAGGCCCTACGAGCAGTACTTC
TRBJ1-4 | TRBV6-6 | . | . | CASSRVEGATNEKLFF | TGTGCCAGCAGTCGGGTGGAGGGTGCAACTAATGAAAAACTGTTTTTT
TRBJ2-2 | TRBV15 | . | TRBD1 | CATTSGQGTGELFF | TGTGCCACCACCTCTGGACAGGGCACCGGGGAGCTGTTTTTT
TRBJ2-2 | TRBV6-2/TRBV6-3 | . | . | CASSYGRTGELFF | TGTGCCAGCAGTTACGGGCGCACCGGGGAGCTGTTTTTT
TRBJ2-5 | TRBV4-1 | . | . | CASSQDPGQETQYF | TGCGCCAGCAGCCAAGATCCAGGGCAAGAGACCCAGTACTTC
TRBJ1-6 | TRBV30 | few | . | CAWSDLRSPLHF | TGTGCCTGGAGTGATTTGAGGTCACCCCTCCACTTT
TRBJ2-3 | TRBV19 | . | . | CASSMAGQGTDTQYF | TGTGCCAGTAGTATGGCAGGGCAAGGGACAGATACGCAGTATTTT
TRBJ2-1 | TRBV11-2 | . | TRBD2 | CASSLVGTSGYNEQFF | TGTGCCAGCAGCTTAGTTGGGACTAGCGGATACAATGAGCAGTTCTTC
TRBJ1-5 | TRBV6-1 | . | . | CASSEGPGGGSYQPQHF | TGTGCCAGCAGTGAAGGCCCCGGCGGGGGTAGTTATCAGCCCCAGCATTTT
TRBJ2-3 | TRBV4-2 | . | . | CASSLSYRGDTQYF | TGTGCCAGCAGCCTGAGCTATAGGGGGGATACGCAGTATTTT
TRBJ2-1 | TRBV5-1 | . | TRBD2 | CASSHLAGGYNEQFF | TGCGCCAGCAGCCACCTAGCGGGGGGTTACAATGAGCAGTTCTTC
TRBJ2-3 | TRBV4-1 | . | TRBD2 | CASSPPPRTSGSTDTQYF | TGCGCCAGCAGTCCTCCTCCCCGGACTAGCGGTAGCACAGATACGCAGTATTTT
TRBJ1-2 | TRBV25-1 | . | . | CASREGEGRRLDYGYTF | TGTGCCAGCAGGGAGGGTGAAGGCAGGAGATTAGACTATGGCTACACCTTC
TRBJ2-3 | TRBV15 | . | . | CATSRAGSNTDTQYF | TGTGCCACCAGCAGAGCCGGGTCTAATACAGATACGCAGTATTTT
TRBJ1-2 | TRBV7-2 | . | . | CASSSIRNTGYTF | TGTGCCAGCAGCTCGATAAGAAACACCGGCTACACCTTC
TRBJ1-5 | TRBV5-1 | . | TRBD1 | CASSLGDSQPQHF | TGCGCCAGCAGCTTGGGGGACAGCCAGCCCCAGCATTTT
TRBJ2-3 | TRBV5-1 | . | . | CASSLGATSTDTQYF | TGCGCCAGCAGCTTGGGAGCAACTAGCACAGATACGCAGTATTTT
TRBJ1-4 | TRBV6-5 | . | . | CASSPGVGVSEKLFF | TGTGCCAGCAGCCCAGGGGTGGGGGTTAGTGAAAAACTGTTTTTT
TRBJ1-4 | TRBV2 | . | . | CASIPAKGGDAQKLFF | TGTGCCAGCATCCCCGCAAAGGGGGGGGATGCGCAGAAACTGTTTTTT
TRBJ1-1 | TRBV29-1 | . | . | CSVDKNTEAFF | TGCAGCGTTGACAAGAACACTGAAGCTTTCTTT
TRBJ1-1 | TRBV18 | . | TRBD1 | CASSNRDRGHTEAFF | TGTGCCAGCTCAAACCGGGACAGGGGACACACTGAAGCTTTCTTT
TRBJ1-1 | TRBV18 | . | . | CASSPLPGEAFF | TGTGCCAGCTCACCGCTTCCAGGGGAAGCTTTCTTT
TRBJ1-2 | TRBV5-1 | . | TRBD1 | CASSLGQGALMNNYGYTF | TGCGCCAGCAGCTTGGGTCAGGGGGCTCTAATGAATAACTATGGCTACACCTTC
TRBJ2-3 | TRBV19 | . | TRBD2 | CASSRLAGAGASTDTQYF | TGTGCCAGTAGTCGACTAGCGGGGGCCGGGGCAAGCACAGATACGCAGTATTTT
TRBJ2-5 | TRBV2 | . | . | CASSGTMYAKTQYF | TGTGCCAGCAGTGGGACTATGTACGCCAAGACCCAGTACTTC
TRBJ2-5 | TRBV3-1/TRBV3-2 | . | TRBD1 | CASSQYGTGNQETQYF | TGTGCCAGCAGCCAATACGGGACAGGAAACCAAGAGACCCAGTACTTC